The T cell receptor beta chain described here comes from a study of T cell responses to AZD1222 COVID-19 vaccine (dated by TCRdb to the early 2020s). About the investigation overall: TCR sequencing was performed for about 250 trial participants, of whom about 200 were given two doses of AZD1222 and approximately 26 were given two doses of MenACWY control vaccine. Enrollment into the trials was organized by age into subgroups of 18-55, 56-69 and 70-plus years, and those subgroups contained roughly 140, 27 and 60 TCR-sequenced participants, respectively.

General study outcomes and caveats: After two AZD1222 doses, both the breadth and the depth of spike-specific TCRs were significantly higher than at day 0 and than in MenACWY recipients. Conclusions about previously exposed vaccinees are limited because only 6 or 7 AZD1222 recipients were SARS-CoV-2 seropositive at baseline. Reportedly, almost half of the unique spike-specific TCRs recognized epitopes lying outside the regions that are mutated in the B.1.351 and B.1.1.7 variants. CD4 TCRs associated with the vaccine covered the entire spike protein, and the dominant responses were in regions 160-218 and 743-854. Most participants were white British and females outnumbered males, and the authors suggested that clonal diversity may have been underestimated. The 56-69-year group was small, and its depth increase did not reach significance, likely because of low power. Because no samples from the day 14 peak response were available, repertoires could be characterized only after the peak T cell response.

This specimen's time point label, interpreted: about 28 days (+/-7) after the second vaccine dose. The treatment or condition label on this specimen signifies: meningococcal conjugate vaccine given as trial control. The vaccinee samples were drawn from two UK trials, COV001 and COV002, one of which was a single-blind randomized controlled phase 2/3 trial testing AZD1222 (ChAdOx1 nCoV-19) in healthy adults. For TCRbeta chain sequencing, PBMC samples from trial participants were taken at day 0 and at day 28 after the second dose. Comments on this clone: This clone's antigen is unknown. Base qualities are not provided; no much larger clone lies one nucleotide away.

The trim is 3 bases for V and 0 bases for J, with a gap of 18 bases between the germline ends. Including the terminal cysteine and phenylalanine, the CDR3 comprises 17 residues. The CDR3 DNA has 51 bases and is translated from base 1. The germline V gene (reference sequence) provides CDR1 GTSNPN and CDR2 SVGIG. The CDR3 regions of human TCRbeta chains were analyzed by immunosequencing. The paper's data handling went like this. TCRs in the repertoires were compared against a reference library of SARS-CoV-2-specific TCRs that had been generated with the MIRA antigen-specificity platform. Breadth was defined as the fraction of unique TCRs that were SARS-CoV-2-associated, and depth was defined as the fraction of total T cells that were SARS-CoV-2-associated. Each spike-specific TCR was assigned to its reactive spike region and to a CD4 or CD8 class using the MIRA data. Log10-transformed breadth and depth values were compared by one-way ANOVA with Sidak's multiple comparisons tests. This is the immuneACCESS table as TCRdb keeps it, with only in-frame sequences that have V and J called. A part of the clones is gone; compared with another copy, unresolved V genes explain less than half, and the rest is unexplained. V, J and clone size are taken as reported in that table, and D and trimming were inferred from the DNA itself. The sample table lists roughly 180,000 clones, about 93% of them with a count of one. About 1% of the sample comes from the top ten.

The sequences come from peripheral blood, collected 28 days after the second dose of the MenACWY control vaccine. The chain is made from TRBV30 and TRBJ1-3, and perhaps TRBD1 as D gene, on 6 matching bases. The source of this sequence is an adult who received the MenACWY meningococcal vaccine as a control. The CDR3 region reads CAWSLLRGASSGNTIYF. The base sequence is TGTGCCTGGAGCCTTCTACGGGGGGCGAGCTCTGGAAACACCATATATTTT. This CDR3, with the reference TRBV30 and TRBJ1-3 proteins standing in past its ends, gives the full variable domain SQTIHQWPATLVQPVGSPLSLECTVEGTSNPNLYWYRQAAGRGLQLLFYSVGIGQISSEVPQNLSASRPQDRQFILSSKKLLLSDSGFYLCAWSLLRGASSGNTIYFGEGSWLTVV.